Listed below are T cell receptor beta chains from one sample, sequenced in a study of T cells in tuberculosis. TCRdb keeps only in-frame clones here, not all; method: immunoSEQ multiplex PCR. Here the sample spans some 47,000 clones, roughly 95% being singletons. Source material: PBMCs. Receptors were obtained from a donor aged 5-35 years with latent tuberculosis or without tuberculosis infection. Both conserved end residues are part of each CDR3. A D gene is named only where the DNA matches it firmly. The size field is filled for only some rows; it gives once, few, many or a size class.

CASRQTRGEQYF	TGTGCCAGCAGACAGACACGGGGCGAGCAGTACTTC	TRBV6-1	once	-	TRBJ2-7
CASSHRNEQYF	TGTGCCAGCAGCCACAGGAACGAGCAGTACTTC	TRBV27	-	-	TRBJ2-7
CAWSGALNTEAFF	TGTGCCTGGAGTGGGGCCCTGAACACTGAAGCTTTCTTT	TRBV30	-	-	TRBJ1-1
CASSPWDRAYEQYF	TGTGCCAGCAGTCCGTGGGACAGGGCTTACGAGCAGTACTTC	TRBV5-8	few	TRBD1	TRBJ2-7
CASEGATSSYNEQFF	TGTGCCAGTGAGGGGGCAACGAGCTCCTACAATGAGCAGTTCTTC	TRBV19	-	TRBD1	TRBJ2-1
CASSSPTGVPNSPLHF	TGTGCCAGCAGCTCGCCAACAGGGGTCCCTAATTCACCCCTCCACTTT	TRBV7-2	-	TRBD1	TRBJ1-6
CASSEELLYEQYF	TGTGCCAGCAGTGAGGAGCTGTTATACGAGCAGTACTTC	TRBV25-1	-	-	TRBJ2-7
CASSIGLAGGNEQFF	TGTGCCAGCAGTATTGGACTAGCGGGGGGGAATGAGCAGTTCTTC	TRBV27	-	TRBD2	TRBJ2-1
CASSSDDSGTTYEQYF	TGCGCCAGCAGCTCCGACGATAGCGGTACAACCTACGAGCAGTACTTC	TRBV4-1	-	-	TRBJ2-7
CASSLAGTSAAYEQYF	TGCGCCAGCAGCCTGGCCGGGACTAGCGCCGCCTACGAGCAGTACTTC	TRBV4-1	-	TRBD2	TRBJ2-7
CASSLSAGESTGELFF	TGTGCCAGCAGCTTAAGTGCGGGGGAAAGTACCGGGGAGCTGTTTTTT	TRBV7-6	-	TRBD2	TRBJ2-2
CASSFMTGANYGYTF	TGTGCCAGCAGTTTTATGACAGGGGCCAACTATGGCTACACCTTC	TRBV7-2	-	TRBD1	TRBJ1-2
CASSFRQEMNTEAFF	TGTGCCAGCTCGTTCCGCCAGGAAATGAACACTGAAGCTTTCTTT	TRBV18	-	-	TRBJ1-1
CASSIQREEQFF	TGTGCCAGTAGTATTCAACGGGAAGAGCAGTTCTTC	TRBV19	-	-	TRBJ2-1
CAISGQGRINYGYTF	TGTGCCATCAGTGGACAGGGGAGGATTAACTATGGCTACACCTTC	TRBV10-3	-	TRBD1	TRBJ1-2
CASSSKPDQPQHF	TGTGCCAGCAGCTCAAAACCGGATCAGCCCCAGCATTTT	TRBV7-3	-	-	TRBJ1-5
CASGSLAGTGELFF	TGTGCTAGTGGTTCACTAGCGGGAACCGGGGAGCTGTTTTTT	TRBV12-5	-	TRBD2	TRBJ2-2
CASSQRGRGRETQYF	TGTGCCAGCAGCCAGCGTGGGCGGGGTCGGGAGACCCAGTACTTC	TRBV5-6	-	-	TRBJ2-5
CATSREGGNYEQYF	TGTGCCACCAGCAGAGAAGGGGGTAACTACGAGCAGTACTTC	TRBV15	-	-	TRBJ2-7
CASSLGTGKITTSGNTIYF	TGTGCCAGCAGCTTAGGTACCGGGAAAATCACAACGAGTGGAAACACCATATATTTT	TRBV7-8	-	-	TRBJ1-3
CASGPPRGEHYGYTF	TGTGCTAGTGGTCCGCCCCGGGGTGAACACTATGGCTACACCTTC	TRBV12-5	-	-	TRBJ1-2
CASSFEGQGKNTEAFF	TGCGCCAGCAGCTTCGAGGGACAGGGGAAGAACACTGAAGCTTTCTTT	TRBV5-1	once	TRBD1	TRBJ1-1
CASSRGGTEAFF	TGTGCCAGCAGTCGGGGGGGCACTGAAGCTTTCTTT	TRBV6-1	-	-	TRBJ1-1
CASSPTGFYGYTF	TGTGCCAGCAGTCCTACAGGGTTCTATGGCTACACCTTC	TRBV27	-	-	TRBJ1-2
CASSLGLAGGSGNEQFF	TGTGCCAGCAGCTTGGGACTAGCGGGAGGGAGTGGCAATGAGCAGTTCTTC	TRBV5-4	-	TRBD2	TRBJ2-1
CASSGADRGRGVLHQPQHF	TGCGCCAGCAGTGGGGCGGACAGGGGGCGCGGGGTGTTGCATCAGCCCCAGCATTTT	TRBV10-1	-	TRBD1	TRBJ1-5
CASSQGRGSEQYF	TGTGCCAGCAGCCAAGGGAGAGGCAGCGAGCAGTACTTC	TRBV14	-	-	TRBJ2-7
CASSTGGRYNEQFF	TGTGCCAGTAGTACGGGGGGCCGGTACAATGAGCAGTTCTTC	TRBV19	-	-	TRBJ2-1
CASSPTGGHEQFF	TGTGCCAGCAGCCCGACAGGGGGCCATGAGCAGTTCTTC	TRBV7-9	-	TRBD1	TRBJ2-1
CASSEDRVQPQHF	TGTGCCAGCAGTGAAGACAGGGTGCAGCCCCAGCATTTT	TRBV2	-	-	TRBJ1-5
CAIGEEGTEKLFF	TGTGCCATTGGGGAGGAGGGTACTGAAAAACTGTTTTTT	TRBV10-3	-	-	TRBJ1-4
CAWSTGSYEQYF	TGTGCCTGGTCGACAGGGTCCTACGAGCAGTACTTC	TRBV30	-	TRBD1	TRBJ2-7
CASSSHDGTEAFF	TGTGCCAGCAGCTCACATGACGGGACTGAAGCTTTCTTT	TRBV7-3	-	-	TRBJ1-1
CASSVIAGVVSGELFF	TGTGCCAGCAGCGTAATAGCGGGAGTAGTATCCGGGGAGCTGTTTTTT	TRBV9	-	TRBD2	TRBJ2-2
CASSLRQGHFSYEQYF	TGTGCCAGCAGCTTAAGACAGGGCCACTTCTCCTACGAGCAGTACTTC	TRBV7-3	-	TRBD1	TRBJ2-7